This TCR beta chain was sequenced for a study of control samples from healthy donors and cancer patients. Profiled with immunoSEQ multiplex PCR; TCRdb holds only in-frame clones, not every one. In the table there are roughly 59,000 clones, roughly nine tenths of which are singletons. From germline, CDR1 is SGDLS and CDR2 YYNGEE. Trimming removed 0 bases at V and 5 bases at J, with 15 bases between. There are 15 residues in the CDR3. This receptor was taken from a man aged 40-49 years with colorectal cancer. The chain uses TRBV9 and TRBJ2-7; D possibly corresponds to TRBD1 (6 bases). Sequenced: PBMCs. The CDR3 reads CASSVGNSGVNEQYF. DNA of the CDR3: TGTGCCAGCAGCGTAGGCAATTCAGGGGTGAACGAGCAGTACTTC.